This TCR beta chain was sequenced for a study of CD8 T cells in ankylosing spondylitis (dated 2017 in TCRdb). Context from the whole study: To find TCR variants linked to disease, the study profiled T cell receptor beta repertoires in ankylosing spondylitis patients and healthy donors. The full study cohort comprised around 25 ankylosing spondylitis patients and 85 to 120 healthy donors. Peripheral blood was sampled, and synovial fluid was also collected from ankylosing spondylitis patients. Results and caveats for the whole study, not just this receptor: Significant enrichment of the disease-linked clones was reported in matched synovial fluid samples from ankylosing spondylitis patients. Blood from ankylosing spondylitis patients appeared to be characterized by a TCR beta motif made up of under ten highly homologous amino acid variants. A CD8+ phenotype was shown by the disease-linked clones, which were found at relatively low frequencies in peripheral blood. Some motif variants were previously reported in synovial fluid and blood of reactive arthritis patients, suggesting common disease-initiation mechanisms.

The run used an Illumina HiSeq 2500. Quantitative 5'-RACE with molecular barcodes was used to prepare TCR beta libraries. The original methods were these. To identify disease-linked TCR variants, a new computational method was used, one built on a probabilistic model of VDJ rearrangement. Using fastp trimming at Q25 and MiXCR clonotype assembly, TCRdb reanalyzed the public sequencing data and kept in-frame beta chains. One record per CDR3 amino acid sequence lists the most common genes and DNA. TCRdb, not the original authors, processed these V and J calls. The sample table shows under 200,000 distinct CDR3 sequences, and 9.8% are seen once. Over 12% of the sample is held by the ten biggest clonotypes. The CDR3 contains 15 residues, cysteine and phenylalanine counted. The sequence is cut down to CDR3 DNA, 45 bases in frame from base 1. V has 2 bases trimmed and J has 3 bases trimmed; junction bases matching no gene number 6. The germline V gene (reference sequence) sets CDR1 to LGHDT and CDR2 to YNNKEL.

About this clonotype: Its binding antigen is unknown. There are no base qualities to consult, and no much larger clone falls within one base.

The V and J genes are TRBV3-1 and TRBJ2-7, and 8 bases in between align with TRBD2. The material sequenced was blood, either unsorted or a sorted T cell fraction (not recorded which). This receptor was obtained from a female donor with ankylosing spondylitis or in good health (not recorded which). The bases read TGTGCCAGCAGCCAACCCGGGACTAGTGTCTACGAGCAGTACTTC. It specifies CASSQPGTSVYEQYF.